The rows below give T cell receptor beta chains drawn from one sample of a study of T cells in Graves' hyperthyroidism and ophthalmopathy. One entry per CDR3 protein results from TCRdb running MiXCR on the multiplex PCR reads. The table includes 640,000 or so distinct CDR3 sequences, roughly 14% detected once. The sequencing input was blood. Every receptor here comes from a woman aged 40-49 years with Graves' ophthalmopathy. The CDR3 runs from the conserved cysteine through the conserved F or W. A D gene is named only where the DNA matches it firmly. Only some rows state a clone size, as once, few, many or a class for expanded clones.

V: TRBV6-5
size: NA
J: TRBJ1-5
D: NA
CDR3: CASSNSRGANQPQHF
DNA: TGTGCCAGCAGTAACTCTCGAGGGGCCAATCAGCCCCAGCATTTT

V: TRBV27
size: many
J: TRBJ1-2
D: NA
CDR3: CASSFLGSNYGYTF
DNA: TGTGCCAGCAGTTTCCTGGGTAGCAACTATGGCTACACCTTC

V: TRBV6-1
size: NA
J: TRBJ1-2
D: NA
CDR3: CASGRQSRNYGYTF
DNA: TGTGCCTCTGGGCGACAGTCCCGGAACTATGGCTACACCTTC

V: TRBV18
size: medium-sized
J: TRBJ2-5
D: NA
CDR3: CASSPQETQYF
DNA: TGTGCCAGCTCACCACAAGAGACCCAGTACTTC

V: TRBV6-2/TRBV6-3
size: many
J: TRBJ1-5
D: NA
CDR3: CASVIASNQPQHF
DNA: TGTGCCAGCGTAATAGCTTCCAATCAGCCCCAGCATTTT

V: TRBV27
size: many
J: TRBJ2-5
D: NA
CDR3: CASSFKFRRGLKETQYF
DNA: TGTGCCAGCAGTTTTAAGTTCCGCAGGGGTCTAAAAGAGACCCAGTACTTC

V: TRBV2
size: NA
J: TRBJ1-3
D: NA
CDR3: CASSVTAGPKHSGNTIYF
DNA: TGTGCCAGCAGTGTTACCGCTGGACCGAAACACTCTGGAAACACCATATATTTT

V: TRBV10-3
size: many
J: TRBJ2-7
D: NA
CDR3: CAISPRTASSYEQYF
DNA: TGTGCCATCAGTCCTAGGACAGCCTCCTCCTACGAGCAGTACTTC

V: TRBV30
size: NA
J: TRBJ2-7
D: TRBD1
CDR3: CAWSGTGPHPYEQYF
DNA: TGTGCCTGGAGTGGGACAGGGCCCCACCCCTACGAGCAGTACTTC

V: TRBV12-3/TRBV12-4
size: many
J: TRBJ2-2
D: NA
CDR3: CASSFIAENTGELFF
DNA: TGTGCCAGCAGTTTTATAGCGGAGAACACCGGGGAGCTGTTTTTT

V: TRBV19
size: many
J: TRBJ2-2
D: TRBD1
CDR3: CASRQGGTGELFF
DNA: TGTGCCAGCCGACAGGGGGGCACCGGGGAGCTGTTTTTT

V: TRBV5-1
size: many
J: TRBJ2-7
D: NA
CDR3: CASSSPGEYEQYF
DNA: TGCGCCAGCAGCTCCCCAGGGGAGTACGAGCAGTACTTC

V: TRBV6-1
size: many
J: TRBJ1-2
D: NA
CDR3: CASSEDRWAHGYTF
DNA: TGTGCCAGCAGTGAAGATAGATGGGCGCATGGCTACACCTTC

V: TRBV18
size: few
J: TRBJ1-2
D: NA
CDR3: CASSHDRSRGYTF
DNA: TGTGCCAGCTCACATGACAGGAGTCGCGGCTACACCTTC

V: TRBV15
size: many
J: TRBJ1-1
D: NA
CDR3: CATSREFDRMNTEAFF
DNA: TGTGCCACCAGCAGAGAATTTGACAGGATGAACACTGAAGCTTTCTTT

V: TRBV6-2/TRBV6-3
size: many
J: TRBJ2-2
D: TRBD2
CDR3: CASSPIAGVVGELFF
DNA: TGTGCCAGCAGCCCGATAGCGGGAGTTGTCGGGGAGCTGTTTTTT

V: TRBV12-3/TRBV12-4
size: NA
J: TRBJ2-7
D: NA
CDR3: CASSFSIRRYEQYF
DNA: TGTGCCAGCAGTTTCTCCATCAGGCGCTACGAGCAGTACTTC

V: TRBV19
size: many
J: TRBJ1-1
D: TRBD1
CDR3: CASRRQGSGTEAFF
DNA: TGTGCCAGTAGGAGACAGGGGAGCGGCACTGAAGCTTTCTTT

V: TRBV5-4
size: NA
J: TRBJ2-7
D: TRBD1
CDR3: CASSKGQRGPGEQYF
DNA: TGTGCCAGCAGCAAGGGACAGAGAGGACCGGGGGAGCAGTACTTC

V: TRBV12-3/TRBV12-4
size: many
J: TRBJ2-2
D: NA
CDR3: CASTQGGRAGELFF
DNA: TGTGCCAGTACACAGGGCGGCAGGGCCGGGGAGCTGTTTTTT

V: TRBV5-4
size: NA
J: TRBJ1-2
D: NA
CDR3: CASSYLPGGGGYGYTF
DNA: TGTGCCAGCAGCTACCTCCCCGGCGGGGGCGGCTATGGCTACACCTTC

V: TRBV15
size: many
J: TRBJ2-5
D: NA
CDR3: CATSRQTAGQETQYF
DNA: TGTGCCACCAGCAGACAGACAGCCGGTCAAGAGACCCAGTACTTC

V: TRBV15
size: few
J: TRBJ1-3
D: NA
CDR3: CATSRQTGTIYF
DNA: TGTGCCACCAGCAGGCAGACTGGGACCATATATTTT